The rows below give T cell receptor beta chains drawn from one sample of a study of T-cell memory formation after mild COVID-19. TCRdb redid the calling of the 5' RACE reads with MiXCR, one entry per CDR3 protein. Among roughly 610,000 distinct CDR3 sequences listed, 17% were seen once. Input material: PBMCs or a T cell subset sorted from them (not recorded which). These receptors were collected from an adult woman who had mild COVID-19 (a few samples of this study predate the infection). Cell type and time point are not known. Both conserved end residues are part of each CDR3.

TRBV5-1 | 16 | CASSLNTPGGGEKLFF
TRBV2 | 14 | CALNGGRGDYEQYF
TRBV30 | 15 | CAWSEEGWAIQTQYF
TRBV7-2 | 15 | CASIPLWPSTDTQYF
TRBV27 | 15 | CASSLYHPSTDTQYF
TRBV29-1 | 12 | CSVEGGAETQYF
TRBV6-5 | 17 | CASSSSRTSGFADTQYF
TRBV12-3/TRBV12-4 | 13 | CASRGLPGNEQFF
TRBV11-2 | 15 | CASSLVFSGPSALFF
TRBV20-1 | 11 | CSARGGYEQYF
TRBV23-1 | 17 | CARRCGLGSSYNSPLHF
TRBV4-1 | 17 | CASSQDTGGLSNQPQHF
TRBV12-3/TRBV12-4 | 15 | CASSVSGSQPYTQYF
TRBV24-1 | 18 | CATSDWGAGSPGTGELFF
TRBV5-1 | 15 | CASSLYFSSYNEQFF
TRBV12-3/TRBV12-4 | 15 | CASSLVLALSGKLFF
TRBV2 | 13 | CASSSDRVDEQYF
TRBV5-1 | 16 | CASSLARWRHGEKLFF
TRBV29-1 | 17 | CSSPKGCPGVGNQPQHF
TRBV27 | 15 | CASRLTSGPQETQYF
TRBV20-1 | 13 | CSAESTGKNIQYF
TRBV21-1 | 17 | CASSTLTTGRRLYEQYF
TRBV2 | 14 | CASSDPERPYGYTF
TRBV12-3/TRBV12-4 | 14 | CASSPSLVPTGSFF
TRBV12-3/TRBV12-4 | 13 | CASSLVDNQPQHF
TRBV7-9 | 15 | CASSLGTLGLNEQFF
TRBV20-1 | 14 | CSARVLAGANEQFF
TRBV20-1 | 14 | CSAIREGQNTEAFF
TRBV14 | 15 | CASSRYGPTNYGYTF
TRBV9 | 14 | CASSVADYNSPLHF
TRBV12-3/TRBV12-4 | 14 | CASSLVGGAWEQYF
TRBV18 | 15 | CASSPGRGFGTEAFF
TRBV6-2/TRBV6-3 | 13 | CASSYATEYGYTF
TRBV5-1 | 13 | CASSLGGAMSQYF
TRBV12-3/TRBV12-4 | 16 | CASSQGQGRNTGELFF
TRBV7-7 | 15 | CASSLGETGGSEQFF
TRBV4-3 | 15 | CASSQGRVSTDTQYF
TRBV15 | 11 | CATSRQRGYTF
TRBV4-1 | 14 | CASSQVGGSHEQYF
TRBV5-1 | 15 | CASSLGGSRNTEAFF
TRBV12-3/TRBV12-4 | 15 | CASSFPLDLGNEQFF
TRBV4-3 | 16 | CASSQLTATSTDTQYF
TRBV10-3 | 15 | CAISEQTGGYNEQFF
TRBV3-1 | 14 | CASSQEGLNYGYTF
TRBV19 | 15 | CASSIGRTSYNEQFF
TRBV9 | 11 | CASSTRGGFSF
TRBV5-1 | 16 | CASSLQVAGNTGELFF
TRBV9 | 14 | CASSLGLGLSEQYF
TRBV6-6 | 18 | CASSYTGTSGRALYEQYF
TRBV15 | 16 | CATSRDGTLPGETQYF